This TCR beta chain was documented in a study of blood T cell repertoires in COVID-19. Study background: Samples representing acute and convalescent COVID-19 were sourced from the United States, Italy and Spain. The cDNA or gDNA used as material had been derived from T cells, B-cell-depleted T cells, or PBMCs.

The authors' processing: Amplification of reference gene primers provided the estimated nucleated cell counts. Sequenced by immunoSEQ multiplex PCR; TCRdb stores in-frame clones only, minus some. V, J and clone size are those of that table, while D and trimming were read from the DNA. The sample lists approximately 210,000 clones; approximately 90% were seen once. Deletions cut 6 bases from V and 5 bases from J, with 10 bases between. The CDR3 totals 11 residues. Germline CDR1 and CDR2: GTSNPN and SVGIG (reference sequence). The clonotype was recovered from a woman in her 40s who had recovered from COVID-19. The V call is TRBV30, the J call TRBJ1-1; the D gene is possibly TRBD1 (5 bases). Sequences were obtained from peripheral blood. CDR3 sequence (DNA): TGTGCCTGTTTACAGGTAACTGAAGCTTTCTTT. Its translation: CACLQVTEAFF.